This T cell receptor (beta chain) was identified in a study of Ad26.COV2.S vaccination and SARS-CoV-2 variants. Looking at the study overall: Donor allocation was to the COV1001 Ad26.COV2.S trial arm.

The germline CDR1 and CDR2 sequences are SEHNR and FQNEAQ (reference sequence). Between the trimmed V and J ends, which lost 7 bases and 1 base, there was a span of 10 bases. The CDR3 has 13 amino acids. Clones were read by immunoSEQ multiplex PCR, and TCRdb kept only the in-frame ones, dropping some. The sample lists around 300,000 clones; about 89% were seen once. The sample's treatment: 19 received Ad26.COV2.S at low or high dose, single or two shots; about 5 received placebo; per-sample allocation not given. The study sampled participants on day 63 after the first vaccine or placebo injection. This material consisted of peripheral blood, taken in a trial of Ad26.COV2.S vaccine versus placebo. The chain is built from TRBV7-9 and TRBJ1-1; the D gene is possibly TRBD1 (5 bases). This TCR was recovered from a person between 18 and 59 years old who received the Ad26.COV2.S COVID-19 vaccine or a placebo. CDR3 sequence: CASTYTGNTEAFF. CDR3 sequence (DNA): TGTGCCAGCACTTATACAGGGAACACTGAAGCTTTCTTT. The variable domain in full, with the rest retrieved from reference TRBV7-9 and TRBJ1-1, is DTGVSQNPRHKITKRGQNVTFRCDPISEHNRLYWYRQTLGQGPEFLTYFQNEAQLEKSRLLSDRFSAERPKGSFSTLEIQRTEQGDSAMYLCASTYTGNTEAFFGQGTRLTVV.